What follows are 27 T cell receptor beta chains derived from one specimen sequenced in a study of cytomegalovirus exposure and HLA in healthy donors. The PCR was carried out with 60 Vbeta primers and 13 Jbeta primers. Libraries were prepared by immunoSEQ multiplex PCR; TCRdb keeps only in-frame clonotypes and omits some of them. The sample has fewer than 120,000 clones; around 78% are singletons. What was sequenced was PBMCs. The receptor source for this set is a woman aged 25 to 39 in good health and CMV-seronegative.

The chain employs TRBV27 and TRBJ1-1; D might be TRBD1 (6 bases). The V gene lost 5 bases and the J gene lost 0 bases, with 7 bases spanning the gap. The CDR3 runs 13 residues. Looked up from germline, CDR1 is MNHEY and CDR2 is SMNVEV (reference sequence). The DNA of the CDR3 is TGTGCCAGCAGTCCAGGGGTGAACACTGAAGCTTTCTTT. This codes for CASSPGVNTEAFF.

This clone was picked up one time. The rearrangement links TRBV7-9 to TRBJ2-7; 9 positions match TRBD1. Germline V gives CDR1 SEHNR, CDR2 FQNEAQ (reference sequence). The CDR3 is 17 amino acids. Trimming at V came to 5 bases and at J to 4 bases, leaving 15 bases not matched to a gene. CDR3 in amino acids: CASSRGQGKYTTYEQYF. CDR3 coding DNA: TGTGCCAGCAGCCGTGGACAGGGGAAATATACGACGTACGAGCAGTACTTC.

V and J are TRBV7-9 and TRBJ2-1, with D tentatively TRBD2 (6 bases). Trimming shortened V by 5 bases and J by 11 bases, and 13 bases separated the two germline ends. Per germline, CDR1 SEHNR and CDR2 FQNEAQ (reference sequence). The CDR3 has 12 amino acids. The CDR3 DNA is TGTGCCAGCAGCCTGGCTAGCGCAAAGCAGTTCTTC. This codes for CASSLASAKQFF.

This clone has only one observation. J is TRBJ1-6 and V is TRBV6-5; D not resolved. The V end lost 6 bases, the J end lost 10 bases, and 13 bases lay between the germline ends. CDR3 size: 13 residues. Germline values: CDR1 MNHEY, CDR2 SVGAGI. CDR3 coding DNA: TGTGCCAGCAGGAAGCTCCCGAACTCACCCCTCCACTTT. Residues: CASRKLPNSPLHF.

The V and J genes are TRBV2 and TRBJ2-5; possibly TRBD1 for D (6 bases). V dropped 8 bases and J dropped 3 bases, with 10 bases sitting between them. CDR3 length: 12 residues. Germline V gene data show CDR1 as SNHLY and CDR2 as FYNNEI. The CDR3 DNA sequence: TGTGCCAGCCACAGGGAAAAAGAGACCCAGTACTTC. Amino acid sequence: CASHREKETQYF.

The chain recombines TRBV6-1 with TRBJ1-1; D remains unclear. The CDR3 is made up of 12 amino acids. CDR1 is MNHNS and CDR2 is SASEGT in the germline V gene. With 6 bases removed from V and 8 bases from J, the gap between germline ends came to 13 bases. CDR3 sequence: CASRATGLEAFF. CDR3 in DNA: TGTGCCAGCAGGGCCACCGGGTTGGAAGCTTTCTTT.

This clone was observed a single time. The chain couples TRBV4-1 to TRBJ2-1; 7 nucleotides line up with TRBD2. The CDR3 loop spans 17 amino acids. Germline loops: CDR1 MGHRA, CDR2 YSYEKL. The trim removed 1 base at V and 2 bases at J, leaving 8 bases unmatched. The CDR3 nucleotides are TGCGCCAGCAGCCAAGGTAGAGCGGGGAAGACCTACAATGAGCAGTTCTTC. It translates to CASSQGRAGKTYNEQFF.

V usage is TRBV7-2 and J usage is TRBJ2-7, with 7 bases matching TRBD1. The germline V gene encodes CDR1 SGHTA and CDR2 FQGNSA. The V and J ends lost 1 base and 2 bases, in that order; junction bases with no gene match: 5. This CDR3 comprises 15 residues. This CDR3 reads CASSLGSGQTYEQYF. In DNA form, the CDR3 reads TGTGCCAGCAGCTTAGGTTCGGGACAGACCTACGAGCAGTACTTC.

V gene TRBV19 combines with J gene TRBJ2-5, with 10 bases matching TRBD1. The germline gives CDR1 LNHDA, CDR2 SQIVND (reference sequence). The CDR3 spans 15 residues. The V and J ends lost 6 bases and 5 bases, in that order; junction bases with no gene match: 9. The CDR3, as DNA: TGTGCCAGTAGCACCGAGACAGGGGGCAGGGAGACCCAGTACTTC. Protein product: CASSTETGGRETQYF. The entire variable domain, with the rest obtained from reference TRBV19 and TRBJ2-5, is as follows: DGGITQSPKYLFRKEGQNVTLSCEQNLNHDAMYWYRQDPGQGLRLIYYSQIVNDFQKGDIAEGYSVSREKKESFPLTVTSAQKNPTAFYLCASSTETGGRETQYFGPGTRLLVL.

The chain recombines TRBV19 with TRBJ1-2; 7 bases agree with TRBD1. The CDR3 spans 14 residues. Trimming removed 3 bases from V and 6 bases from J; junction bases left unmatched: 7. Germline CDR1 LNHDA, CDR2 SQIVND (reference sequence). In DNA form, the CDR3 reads TGTGCCAGTAGTATTCCGGGACAGATCCATGGCTACACCTTC. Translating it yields CASSIPGQIHGYTF.

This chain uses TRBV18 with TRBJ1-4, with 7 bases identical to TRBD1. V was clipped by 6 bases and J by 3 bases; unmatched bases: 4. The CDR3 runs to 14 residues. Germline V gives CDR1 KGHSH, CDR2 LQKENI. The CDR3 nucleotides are TGTGCCAGCTCGTCGGGACAGCCTAATGAAAAACTGTTTTTT. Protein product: CASSSGQPNEKLFF.

The CDR3 region is CASSQGTGSTDTQYF. The CDR3 bases are TGTGCCAGCAGCCAAGGGACAGGCAGCACAGATACGCAGTATTTT. V and J are TRBV7-9 and TRBJ2-3, with 8 bases that match TRBD1. Losses at the gene ends were 5 bases for V and 0 bases for J; bases not matched to a gene: 4. Germline CDR1 and CDR2: SEHNR and FQNEAQ (reference sequence). The CDR3 extends over 15 amino acids.

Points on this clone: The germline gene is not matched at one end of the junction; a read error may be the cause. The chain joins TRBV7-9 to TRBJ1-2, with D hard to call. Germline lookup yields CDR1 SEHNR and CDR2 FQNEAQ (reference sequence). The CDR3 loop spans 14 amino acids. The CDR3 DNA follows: TGTGCCACCAGCCCGACGGTGCTAGAATATGGCTACACCTTC. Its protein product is CATSPTVLEYGYTF.

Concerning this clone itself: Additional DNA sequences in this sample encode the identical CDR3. CDR3 loop: CASSSGTGVYYGYTF. DNA for the CDR3: TGTGCCAGCAGTTCCGGGACGGGGGTGTACTATGGCTACACCTTC. This chain joins TRBV6-5 and TRBJ1-2; D might be TRBD1 (5 bases). The CDR3 is 15 residues long. Trimming removed 4 bases at V and 3 bases at J, with 15 bases between. Germline values: CDR1 MNHEY, CDR2 SVGAGI.

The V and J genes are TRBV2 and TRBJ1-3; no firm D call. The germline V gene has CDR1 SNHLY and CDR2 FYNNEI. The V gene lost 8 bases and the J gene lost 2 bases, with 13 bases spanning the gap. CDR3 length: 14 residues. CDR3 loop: CASWAGVTGNTIYF. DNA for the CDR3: TGTGCCAGCTGGGCGGGAGTTACTGGAAACACCATATATTTT.

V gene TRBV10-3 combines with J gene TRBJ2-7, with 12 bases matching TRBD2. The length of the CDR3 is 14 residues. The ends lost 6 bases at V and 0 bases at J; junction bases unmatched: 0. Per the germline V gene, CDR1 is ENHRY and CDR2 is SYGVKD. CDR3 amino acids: CAIRTSGSSYEQYF. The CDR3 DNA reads TGTGCCATCAGGACTAGCGGGAGCTCCTACGAGCAGTACTTC.

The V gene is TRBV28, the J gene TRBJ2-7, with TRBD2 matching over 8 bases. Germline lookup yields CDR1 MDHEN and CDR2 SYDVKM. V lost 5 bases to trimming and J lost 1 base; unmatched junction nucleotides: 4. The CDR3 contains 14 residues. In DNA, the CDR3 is TGTGCCAGCAGTATAGCGGGACAATCCTACGAGCAGTACTTC. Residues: CASSIAGQSYEQYF.

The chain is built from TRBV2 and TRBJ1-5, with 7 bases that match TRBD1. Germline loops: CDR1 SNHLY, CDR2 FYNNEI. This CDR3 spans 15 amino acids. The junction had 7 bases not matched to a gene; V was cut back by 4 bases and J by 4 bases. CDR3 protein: CASSAEQGVNQPQHF. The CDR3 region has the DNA TGTGCCAGCAGTGCGGAGCAGGGGGTAAATCAGCCCCAGCATTTT. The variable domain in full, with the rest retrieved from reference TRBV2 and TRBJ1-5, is EPEVTQTPSHQVTQMGQEVILRCVPISNHLYFYWYRQILGQKVEFLVSFYNNEISEKSEIFDDQFSVERPDGSNFTLKIRSTKLEDSAMYFCASSAEQGVNQPQHFGDGTRLSIL.

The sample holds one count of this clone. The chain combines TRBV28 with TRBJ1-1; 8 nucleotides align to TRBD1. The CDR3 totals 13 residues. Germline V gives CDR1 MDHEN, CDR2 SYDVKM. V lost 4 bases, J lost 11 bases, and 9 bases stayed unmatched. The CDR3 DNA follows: TGTGCCAGCAGTTCCAGGGGGCGAGTCATCGCTTTCTTT. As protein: CASSSRGRVIAFF.

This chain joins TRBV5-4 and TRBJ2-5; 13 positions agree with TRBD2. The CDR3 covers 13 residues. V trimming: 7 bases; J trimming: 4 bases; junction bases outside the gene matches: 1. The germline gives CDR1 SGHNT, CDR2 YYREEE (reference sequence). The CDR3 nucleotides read TGTGCCAGCGGACTAGCGGGAGTAGAGACCCAGTACTTC. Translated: CASGLAGVETQYF.

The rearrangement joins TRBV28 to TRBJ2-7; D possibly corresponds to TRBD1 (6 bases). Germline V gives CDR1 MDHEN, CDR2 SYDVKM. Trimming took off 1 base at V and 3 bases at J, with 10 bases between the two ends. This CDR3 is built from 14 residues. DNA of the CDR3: TGTGCCAGCAGTTTATTCGGACAGAGCTACGAGCAGTACTTC. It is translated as CASSLFGQSYEQYF.

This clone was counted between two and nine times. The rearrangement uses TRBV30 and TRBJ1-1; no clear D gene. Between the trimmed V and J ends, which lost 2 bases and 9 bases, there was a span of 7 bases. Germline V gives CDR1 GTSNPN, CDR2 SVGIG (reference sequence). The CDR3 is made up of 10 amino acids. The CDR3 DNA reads TGTGCCTGGAGTTTGGGCAAAGCTTTCTTT. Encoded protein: CAWSLGKAFF.

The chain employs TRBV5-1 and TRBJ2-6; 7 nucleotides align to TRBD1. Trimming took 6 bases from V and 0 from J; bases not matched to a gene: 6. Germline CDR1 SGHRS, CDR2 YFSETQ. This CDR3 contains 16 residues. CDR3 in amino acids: CASTKPGGSGANVLTF. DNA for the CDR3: TGCGCCAGCACCAAACCAGGGGGCTCTGGGGCCAACGTCCTGACTTTC.

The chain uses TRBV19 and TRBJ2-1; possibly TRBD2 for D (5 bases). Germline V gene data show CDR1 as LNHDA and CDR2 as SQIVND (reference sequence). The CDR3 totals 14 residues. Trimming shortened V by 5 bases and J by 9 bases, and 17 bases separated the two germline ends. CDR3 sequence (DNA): TGTGCCAGTAGTCCAAACAACCGGGGAGTTGAGCAGTTCTTC. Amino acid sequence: CASSPNNRGVEQFF.

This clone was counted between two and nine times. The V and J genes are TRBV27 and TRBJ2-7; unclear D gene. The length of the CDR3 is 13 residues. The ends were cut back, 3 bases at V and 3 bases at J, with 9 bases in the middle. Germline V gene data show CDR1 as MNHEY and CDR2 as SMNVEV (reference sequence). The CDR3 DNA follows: TGTGCCAGCAGTTTTTCGAGTCACTACGAGCAGTACTTC. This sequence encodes CASSFSSHYEQYF.

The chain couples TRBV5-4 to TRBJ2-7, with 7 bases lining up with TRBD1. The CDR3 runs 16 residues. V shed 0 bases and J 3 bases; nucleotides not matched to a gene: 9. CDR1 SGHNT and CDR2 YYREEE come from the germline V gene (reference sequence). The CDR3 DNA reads TGTGCCAGCAGCTTGGTAGGGGGCGCAGGCAGCTACGAGCAGTACTTC. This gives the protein CASSLVGGAGSYEQYF.

The CDR3 is CASTPRGRGLSNQPQHF. DNA for the CDR3: TGTGCCAGCACCCCACGTGGCAGGGGGCTTAGCAATCAGCCCCAGCATTTT. The rearrangement links TRBV28 to TRBJ1-5; 8 nucleotides line up with TRBD1. The CDR3 has 17 amino acids. Per the germline V gene, CDR1 is MDHEN and CDR2 is SYDVKM. J was trimmed by 0 bases and V by 7 bases; bases with no gene match: 11.